The 31 T cell receptor beta chains below come from one sample, sequenced in a study of shared clonotypes between healthy human individuals. TCRdb's copy holds only in-frame clones and misses some; the assay was immunoSEQ multiplex PCR. The sample includes about 680,000 clones, approximately 75% of them seen just once. The sequencing sample was made of memory CD4+ T cells sorted from blood. Stated subset: CD45RA-negative fraction. Every receptor here comes from a woman aged 25-40 years in good health.

This sequence joins TRBV7-2 and TRBJ2-3, with 7 bases that match TRBD2. Germline assignment: CDR1 SGHTA and CDR2 FQGNSA. The CDR3 totals 16 residues. J gave up 1 base and V 5 bases, and 9 bases lay outside the gene matches. CDR3 coding DNA: TGTGCCAGCAGCATTGACGGGACTACCCGCACAGATACGCAGTATTTT. Its translation: CASSIDGTTRTDTQYF.

V usage is TRBV5-1 and J usage is TRBJ1-4; D is uncertain. Trimming pared 1 base from V and 7 bases from J, leaving 14 bases between. The length of the CDR3 is 15 residues. Germline CDR1 SGHRS, CDR2 YFSETQ. The CDR3 sequence: CASSLQADGAEKLFF. In DNA form, the CDR3 reads TGCGCCAGCAGCTTGCAGGCAGATGGAGCTGAAAAACTGTTTTTT.

V and J are TRBV28 and TRBJ1-4, with 7 bases fitting TRBD1. CDR1 MDHEN and CDR2 SYDVKM come from the germline V gene. The trim removed 10 bases at V and 4 bases at J, leaving 6 bases unmatched. The CDR3 spans 13 residues. The CDR3 DNA sequence: TGTGCCACCACCGGGACAGTTAATGAAAAACTGTTTTTT. Translating gives CATTGTVNEKLFF.

Many counts were recorded for this clone. The rearrangement links TRBV6-1 to TRBJ1-3; a possible D gene is TRBD1 (5 bases). Germline V CDR1 and CDR2: MNHNS, SASEGT. The V and J ends lost 4 bases and 6 bases respectively, with 31 bases between them. This CDR3 spans 20 amino acids. CDR3 residues: CASSVQPRLDGWGPENTIYF. The CDR3 bases are TGTGCCAGCAGTGTTCAACCCCGGCTAGATGGGTGGGGACCCGAAAACACCATATATTTT.

The chain carries TRBV18 and TRBJ2-1; TRBD2 matches 12 bases. J was trimmed by 7 bases and V by 4 bases; bases with no gene match: 5. The CDR3 contains 15 residues. Looked up from germline, CDR1 is KGHSH and CDR2 is LQKENI. The CDR3 loop is CASSQLAGGGNEQFF. CDR3 in DNA: TGTGCCAGCTCACAACTAGCGGGAGGAGGTAATGAGCAGTTCTTC.

This clone was observed a handful of times. The V and J genes are TRBV10-3 and TRBJ2-1, with D perhaps matching TRBD1 (6 bases). The CDR3 runs 14 residues. Germline CDR1 and CDR2: ENHRY and SYGVKD. V lost 5 bases and J lost 4, with 12 bases in between. The chain's CDR3 is CAISSGTFYNEQFF. The CDR3 DNA reads as TGTGCCATCAGTTCGGGGACATTTTACAATGAGCAGTTCTTC.

This clone was detected a few times. The chain links TRBV11-1 to TRBJ2-6, with unresolved D. V was cut by 1 base and J by 3 bases, with 7 bases left in between. Germline V gene lookup returns CDR1 SGHAT and CDR2 FQDESV (reference sequence). The CDR3 sequence is 15 residues long. The CDR3: CASSLDRFGANVLTF. DNA of the CDR3: TGTGCCAGCAGCTTAGACCGCTTTGGGGCCAACGTCCTGACTTTC. Supplemented by reference TRBV11-1 and TRBJ2-6, the full variable domain reads EAEVAQSPRYKITEKSQAVAFWCDPISGHATLYWYRQILGQGPELLVQFQDESVVDDSQLPKDRFSAERLKGVDSTLKIQPAELGDSAMYLCASSLDRFGANVLTFGAGSRLTVL.

The chain combines TRBV27 with TRBJ1-1, with TRBD1 matching 9 bases. V trimming: 5 bases; J trimming: 10 bases; junction bases outside the gene matches: 8. CDR1 and CDR2 (germline): MNHEY, SMNVEV (reference sequence). CDR3 length: 13 residues. In DNA form, the CDR3 reads TGTGCCAGCAGTCCCATAACAGGGGGCAGAGCTTTCTTT. Residues: CASSPITGGRAFF.

The chain has TRBV18 and TRBJ2-7; D gene unclear. The germline gives CDR1 KGHSH, CDR2 LQKENI. The CDR3 has 12 amino acids. The V end was cut by 2 bases, the J end by 4 bases, with 6 bases between. CDR3 residues: CASSPVGYEQYF. Written as DNA, the CDR3 is TGTGCCAGCTCACCAGTGGGGTACGAGCAGTACTTC.

The gene calls are TRBV28 and TRBJ2-7, with 7 bases that match TRBD2. After removal of 7 bases from V and 3 bases from J, the junction contained 9 bases not matched to a gene. The CDR3 is made up of 14 amino acids. Germline V gene lookup returns CDR1 MDHEN and CDR2 SYDVKM. CDR3 sequence reads: CASIPGLPNYEQYF. For the CDR3, the DNA is TGTGCCAGCATTCCGGGACTACCCAACTACGAGCAGTACTTC.

This clone was recorded only once. The rearrangement links TRBV18 to TRBJ1-1; the match to TRBD1 covers 7 bases. After removal of 1 base from V and 8 bases from J, the junction contained 4 bases not matched to a gene. Looked up from germline, CDR1 is KGHSH and CDR2 is LQKENI. The CDR3 has 13 amino acids. The CDR3 loop is CASSPQRGPEAFF. The CDR3 DNA sequence: TGTGCCAGCTCACCACAAAGGGGGCCGGAAGCTTTCTTT.

CDR3 DNA: TGTGCCAGTAGTATGTGGGGAAGGAGTGAAAAACTGTTTTTT. Its protein is CASSMWGRSEKLFF. This chain links TRBV19 with TRBJ1-4, with D unclear. Germline CDR1 and CDR2: LNHDA and SQIVND (reference sequence). This CDR3 contains 14 residues. The V gene lost 3 bases and the J gene lost 7 bases, with 12 bases spanning the gap.

A note on this clone: The sample holds other DNA sequences that translate to the same CDR3. The chain joins TRBV28 to TRBJ1-2; 7 positions match TRBD1. CDR1 is MDHEN and CDR2 is SYDVKM in the germline V gene. CDR3 length: 15 residues. Trimming removed 5 bases from V and 2 bases from J; junction bases left unmatched: 8. In DNA form, the CDR3 reads TGTGCCAGCAGTGCCACAGGGGCAGGGAACTATGGCTACACCTTC. It encodes CASSATGAGNYGYTF.

This chain links TRBV7-2 with TRBJ1-5; unclear D gene. Germline-derived CDR1 and CDR2 are SGHTA and FQGNSA. The CDR3 loop spans 13 amino acids. Trimming pared 2 bases from V and 3 bases from J, leaving 5 bases between. Here the CDR3 DNA reads TGTGCCAGCAGCTTATCGCTCAATCAGCCCCAGCATTTT. It is translated as CASSLSLNQPQHF.

This clone appeared once. The chain joins TRBV5-6 to TRBJ2-7; D ambiguous. CDR1 is SGHDT and CDR2 is YYEEEE in the germline V gene. Trimming stripped 0 bases from V and 3 bases from J, with 10 bases between. The CDR3 consists of 14 residues. The CDR3 here is CASSLVMAVYEQYF. Here the CDR3 DNA reads TGTGCCAGCAGCTTGGTTATGGCAGTCTACGAGCAGTACTTC.

This clone was observed a handful of times. V gene TRBV19 combines with J gene TRBJ1-5; D is unresolved. The CDR3 sequence is 12 residues long. Germline V CDR1 and CDR2: LNHDA, SQIVND (reference sequence). V was clipped by 4 bases and J by 5 bases, with 6 bases between them. The CDR3 loop is CASSNGDQPQHF. The CDR3 bases are TGTGCCAGTAGTAATGGAGATCAGCCCCAGCATTTT.

The J gene is TRBJ2-5, the V gene TRBV6-1; 10 bases line up with TRBD2. CDR1 MNHNS and CDR2 SASEGT come from the germline V gene. The CDR3 covers 13 residues. V gave up 7 bases and J gave up 3 bases; unmatched junction bases: 2. The CDR3 reads CASNLAGEETQYF. CDR3 bases: TGTGCCAGCAATCTAGCGGGGGAAGAGACCCAGTACTTC.

The table lists this clone with a few counts. V and J are TRBV30 and TRBJ2-5, with TRBD1 matching 11 bases. The DNA matches TRBJ2-7 better at its end, which makes the J call doubtful. The CDR3 has 14 residues. Looked up from germline, CDR1 is GTSNPN and CDR2 is SVGIG (reference sequence). The CDR3 region has the DNA TGTGCCTGGGTAAGGGGGACAGGGGGACACGAGCAGTACTTC. Translating it yields CAWVRGTGGHEQYF.

The J gene is TRBJ2-1, the V gene TRBV7-8, with TRBD2 matching over 8 bases. In germline, CDR1 is SGHVS, CDR2 FQNEAQ. This CDR3 comprises 17 residues. Unmatched junction bases numbered 10, after V lost 1 base and J lost 5 bases. CDR3 DNA sequence: TGTGCCAGCAGCTTAGTTGGTACTAGCGGAATCAACAATGAGCAGTTCTTC. This gives the protein CASSLVGTSGINNEQFF.

CDR3 DNA: TGTGCCAGCAGTATAGGACAGGGCACAGATACGCAGTATTTT. This translates into CASSIGQGTDTQYF. The chain joins TRBV6-4 to TRBJ2-3; 7 nucleotides line up with TRBD1. The CDR3 extends over 14 amino acids. Germline trimming cut 5 bases from V and 1 base from J; bases unmatched to any gene: 3. From germline, CDR1 is MRHNA and CDR2 SNTAGT.

V gene TRBV7-7 combines with J gene TRBJ2-1; 7 nucleotides align to TRBD1. CDR3 size: 13 residues. The germline V gene encodes CDR1 SSHAT and CDR2 FNYEAQ (reference sequence). V shed 5 bases and J 9 bases; nucleotides not matched to a gene: 7. In DNA, the CDR3 is TGTGCCAGCAGCAACGACAGGGAGCTTGAGCAGTTCTTC. This translates into CASSNDRELEQFF.

This chain connects TRBV21-1 to TRBJ1-1. TRBV21-1 is tagged as a pseudogene. The CDR3 spans 12 residues. CDR3 sequence (DNA): TGTGCCAGCAGCCCGTGGGGGATCAAACCTTTCTTT. Translating gives CASSPWGIKPFF.

The CDR3, as DNA: TGTGCCAGCAGCTCCGGGACAGGTGAAGCTTTCTTT. Translating it yields CASSSGTGEAFF. The genes are TRBV7-2 and TRBJ1-1; 8 nucleotides match TRBD1. CDR3 size: 12 residues. The germline gives CDR1 SGHTA, CDR2 FQGNSA. V was clipped by 4 bases and J by 7 bases; unmatched bases: 2.

V and J are TRBV6-6 and TRBJ2-3, with D unclear. Trimming left V 3 bases short and J 4 bases short, with 11 bases between. In germline, CDR1 is MNHNY, CDR2 SVGAGI (reference sequence). This CDR3 is built from 14 residues. CDR3 DNA sequence: TGTGCCAGCAGTTATGGCAGAAAATCAGATACGCAGTATTTT. Protein: CASSYGRKSDTQYF.

On this clone: The sample carries other DNA sequences with the same CDR3. CDR3 coding DNA: TGCGCCAGCAGCTTGGGACAGGGGGGAGATACGCAGTATTTT. Its translation: CASSLGQGGDTQYF. The rearrangement joins TRBV5-1 to TRBJ2-3; 9 bases map to TRBD1. Germline CDR1 SGHRS, CDR2 YFSETQ. Losses at the gene ends were 0 bases for V and 5 bases for J; bases not matched to a gene: 1. CDR3 length: 14 residues.

This chain links TRBV4-1 with TRBJ2-7, with TRBD2 identical over 10 bases. Trimming took 4 bases from V and 3 from J; bases not matched to a gene: 9. This CDR3 contains 16 residues. CDR1 is MGHRA, CDR2 YSYEKL, per germline. CDR3 DNA sequence: TGCGCCAGCAGCCCAGCCGCGGCTAGCGGGAGCTACGAGCAGTACTTC. As protein: CASSPAAASGSYEQYF.

J is TRBJ2-2 and V is TRBV13; TRBD1 agrees at 8 bases. The CDR3 runs to 17 residues. J gave up 2 bases and V 0 bases, and 5 bases lay outside the gene matches. Germline CDR1 is PRHDT and CDR2 is FYEKMQ (reference sequence). For the CDR3, the DNA is TGTGCCAGCAGCTTAGGGGACAGGGCGGGAAACACCGGGGAGCTGTTTTTT. This codes for CASSLGDRAGNTGELFF.

The CDR3 loop is CARSGRDPDTQYF. Here the CDR3 DNA reads TGTGCCAGAAGCGGGAGGGACCCAGATACGCAGTATTTT. This sequence joins TRBV7-9 and TRBJ2-3; 10 positions match TRBD2. This CDR3 contains 13 residues. V lost 9 bases to trimming and J lost 4 bases; unmatched junction nucleotides: 4. Germline loops: CDR1 SEHNR, CDR2 FQNEAQ (reference sequence).

This clone appeared a single time. The chain uses TRBV6-5 and TRBJ2-7, with D uncertain. Trimming took 6 bases from V and 3 from J, leaving 9 bases between them. This CDR3 is 12 amino acids long. Germline V lookup: CDR1 MNHEY, CDR2 SVGAGI. CDR3 bases: TGTGCCAGCAGCAGCCAGAGCTACGAGCAGTACTTC. Protein: CASSSQSYEQYF.

This clone appeared a few times. The chain links TRBV5-1 to TRBJ2-2; the D gene is possibly TRBD1 (5 bases). With 0 bases removed from V and 2 bases from J, the gap between germline ends came to 14 bases. The germline CDR1 and CDR2 sequences are SGHRS and YFSETQ. CDR3 length: 17 residues. The CDR3: CASSLGLRQPNTGELFF. CDR3 nucleotides: TGCGCCAGCAGCTTGGGCCTCAGACAGCCCAACACCGGGGAGCTGTTTTTT.

The sample holds many counts of this clone. Additional DNA sequences in this sample encode the identical CDR3. The chain links TRBV15 to TRBJ1-2, with D tentatively TRBD1 (5 bases). CDR1 is LNHNV, CDR2 YYDKDF, per germline (reference sequence). The CDR3 covers 13 residues. Trimming took off 0 bases at V and 7 bases at J, with 9 bases between the two ends. CDR3: CATSRDRGSGYTF. CDR3 bases: TGTGCCACCAGCAGAGATAGGGGATCTGGCTACACCTTC.